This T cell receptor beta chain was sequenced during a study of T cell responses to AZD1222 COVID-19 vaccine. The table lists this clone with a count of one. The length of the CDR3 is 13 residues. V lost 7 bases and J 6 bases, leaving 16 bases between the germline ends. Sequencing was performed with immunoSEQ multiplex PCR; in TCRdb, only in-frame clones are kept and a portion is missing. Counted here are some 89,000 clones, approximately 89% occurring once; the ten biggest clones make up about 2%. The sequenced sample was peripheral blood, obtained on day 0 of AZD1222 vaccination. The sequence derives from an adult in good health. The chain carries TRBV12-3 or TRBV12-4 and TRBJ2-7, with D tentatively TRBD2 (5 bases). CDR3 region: CASTAGIALEQYF. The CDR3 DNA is TGTGCCAGCACTGCGGGTATAGCCCTCGAGCAGTACTTC.